What follows are 23 T cell receptor beta chains derived from one specimen sequenced in a study of regulatory T cells in long-lasting Graves disease. Time point meaning: persistent/refractory GD, antithyroid drugs over 5 years with positive TRAb. Making the TCR library involved RNA that had been extracted from PBMCs. Construction of the TCR beta libraries employed iRepertoire HTBI primers in conjunction with Arm-PCR of CDR3 regions. One entry per CDR3 protein, called by TCRdb with MiXCR from the multiplex PCR reads. Of about 430,000 distinct CDR3 sequences in the sample, around a fifth are singletons; the top ten hold roughly an eighth. The sequencing used peripheral blood mononuclear cells (PBMCs), collected when the disease was refractory, from a patient treated with antithyroid drugs. Receptors originate from a female donor with Graves disease.

This clonotype was seen more than once but under ten times. The chain couples TRBV7-8 to TRBJ2-7; TRBD2 agrees at 10 bases. The junction had 11 bases not matched to a gene; V was cut back by 5 bases and J by 4 bases. The CDR3 is made up of 16 amino acids. From germline, CDR1 is SGHVS and CDR2 FQNEAQ. The CDR3 reads CASSLVRLAGVYEQYF. CDR3 in DNA: TGTGCCAGCAGCCTAGTACGCCTAGCGGGAGTGTACGAGCAGTACTTC.

The table lists this clonotype with many counts. The V call is TRBV28, the J call TRBJ2-2; D unclear. Per germline, CDR1 MDHEN and CDR2 SYDVKM. This CDR3 spans 14 amino acids. The V gene lost 5 bases and the J gene lost 4 bases, with 11 bases spanning the gap. The CDR3 loop is CASSRSSSTGELFF. In DNA, the CDR3 is TGTGCCAGCAGTCGTTCAAGCTCCACCGGGGAGCTGTTTTTT.

The chain joins TRBV27 to TRBJ2-5, with D possibly matching TRBD2 (6 bases). Trimming cost V 5 bases and J 1 base, with 17 bases left between them. The CDR3 sequence is 16 residues long. Per the germline V gene, CDR1 is MNHEY and CDR2 is SMNVEV (reference sequence). The CDR3: CASSPGPGGLQETQYF. In DNA form, the CDR3 reads TGTGCCAGCAGTCCCGGGCCCGGGGGACTCCAAGAGACCCAGTACTTC.

This clonotype was counted ten times or more. This chain joins TRBV20-1 and TRBJ2-7; the match to TRBD2 covers 12 bases. CDR3 length: 14 residues. Germline CDR1 DFQATT, CDR2 SNEGSKA (reference sequence). Germline trimming cut 3 bases from V and 4 bases from J; bases unmatched to any gene: 4. CDR3 in DNA: TGCAGTGCTAGGACTAGCGGGAGACGGTACGAGCAGTACTTC. Amino acids: CSARTSGRRYEQYF.

In its sample, this clonotype was seen a few times. The chain is built from TRBV5-1 and TRBJ2-4; D is unclear. Trimming cost V 4 bases and J 7 bases, with 9 bases left between them. The CDR3 loop spans 12 amino acids. From germline, CDR1 is SGHRS and CDR2 YFSETQ. The CDR3 DNA reads TGCGCCAGCAGCCCCAGTGGGAACATTCAGTACTTC. This encodes CASSPSGNIQYF.

This clonotype appeared a few times. V and J are TRBV27 and TRBJ2-7; 10 bases align to TRBD1. Losses at the gene ends were 3 bases for V and 4 bases for J; bases not matched to a gene: 3. The CDR3 runs 14 residues. The germline V gene has CDR1 MNHEY and CDR2 SMNVEV (reference sequence). The CDR3 sequence is CASSLKGQGYEQYF. In DNA, the CDR3 is TGTGCCAGCAGTTTGAAGGGACAGGGGTACGAGCAGTACTTC.

The rearrangement joins TRBV28 to TRBJ1-3; D uncertain. CDR1 MDHEN and CDR2 SYDVKM come from the germline V gene. With 8 bases removed from V and 6 bases from J, the gap between germline ends came to 8 bases. The CDR3 runs 11 residues. DNA of the CDR3: TGTGCCAGCGGAAGCGAAAACACCATATATTTT. Translating gives CASGSENTIYF.

J is TRBJ2-4 and V is TRBV20-1; 9 nucleotides match TRBD2. Trimming took 6 bases from V and 3 from J; bases not matched to a gene: 6. This CDR3 is 14 amino acids long. Germline V CDR1 and CDR2: DFQATT, SNEGSKA (reference sequence). CDR3 loop: CSAKKAGGKNIQYF. CDR3 sequence (DNA): TGCAGTGCAAAAAAAGCGGGAGGCAAAAACATTCAGTACTTC.

This clonotype was seen at least ten times. V is TRBV29-1 and J is TRBJ2-7; the D gene is possibly TRBD2 (5 bases). Trimming removed 2 bases from V and 4 bases from J, with 12 bases in between. CDR3 size: 13 residues. Per the germline V gene, CDR1 is SQVTM and CDR2 is ANQGSEA. CDR3 in DNA: TGCAGCGTTGAAATCGCGGGTCTGTACGAGCAGTACTTC. Protein product: CSVEIAGLYEQYF.

The rearrangement links TRBV5-1 to TRBJ2-2, with TRBD1 identical over 7 bases. From germline, CDR1 is SGHRS and CDR2 YFSETQ. The CDR3 length is 15 residues. J lost 7 bases, V lost 4 bases, and 10 bases had no gene match. The CDR3 DNA reads TGCGCCAGCAGCGCTAGGGGGCCCTCGAGCGGGGAGCTGTTTTTT. Encoded protein: CASSARGPSSGELFF.

This clonotype was detected many times. CDR3 in amino acids: CASRVPSAREQYF. The CDR3 DNA sequence: TGTGCCAGCAGGGTCCCGTCCGCGAGGGAGCAGTACTTC. J is TRBJ2-7 and V is TRBV2; D unresolved. The ends were cut back, 6 bases at V and 7 bases at J, with 16 bases in the middle. From germline, CDR1 is SNHLY and CDR2 FYNNEI. The CDR3 contains 13 residues. Together with reference TRBV2 and TRBJ2-7, the CDR3 gives the full variable domain: EPEVTQTPSHQVTQMGQEVILRCVPISNHLYFYWYRQILGQKVEFLVSFYNNEISEKSEIFDDQFSVERPDGSNFTLKIRSTKLEDSAMYFCASRVPSAREQYFGPGTRLTVT.

This clonotype was seen more than once but under ten times. The V and J genes are TRBV7-6 and TRBJ1-1; D call uncertain. The V end lost 1 base, the J end lost 8 bases, and 14 bases lay between the germline ends. In germline, CDR1 is SGHVS, CDR2 FNYEAQ. This CDR3 has 14 amino acids. CDR3 in DNA: TGTGCCAGCAGCTTAGAAGGGTCGGGAGGGGAAGCTTTCTTT. It yields the protein CASSLEGSGGEAFF.

Many counts were recorded for this clonotype. The rearrangement uses TRBV28 and TRBJ2-3, with D perhaps TRBD1 (6 bases). V was clipped by 9 bases and J by 8 bases, with 21 bases between them. Germline CDR1 MDHEN, CDR2 SYDVKM. The CDR3 spans 14 residues. The CDR3 here is CASTWGRLAVTQYF. CDR3 in DNA: TGTGCCAGTACGTGGGGGCGGCTCGCAGTTACGCAGTATTTT. The entire variable domain, with the rest obtained from reference TRBV28 and TRBJ2-3, is as follows: DVKVTQSSRYLVKRTGEKVFLECVQDMDHENMFWYRQDPGLGLRLIYFSYDVKMKEKGDIPEGYSVSREKKERFSLILESASTNQTSMYLCASTWGRLAVTQYFGPGTRLTVL.

This chain uses TRBV28 with TRBJ1-2; maybe TRBD1 (5 bases). Germline lookup yields CDR1 MDHEN and CDR2 SYDVKM. The germline V and J ends were trimmed by 1 base and 9 bases, with 15 bases remaining between them. This CDR3 is built from 14 residues. Written as DNA, the CDR3 is TGTGCCAGCAGTTTATTTTTGGACAAGGGCCGCTACACCTTC. It specifies CASSLFLDKGRYTF.

This clonotype showed up just a few times. The chain employs TRBV4-2 and TRBJ1-4; D is possibly TRBD1 (5 bases). The germline V gene encodes CDR1 LGHNA and CDR2 YNFKEQ. The CDR3 loop spans 14 amino acids. Trimming left V 4 bases short and J 8 bases short, with 14 bases between. The CDR3 protein is CASSPDRLEEKLFF. The CDR3 DNA reads TGTGCCAGCAGCCCAGACAGACTTGAGGAAAAACTGTTTTTT.

This clonotype appeared many times. The chain employs TRBV27 and TRBJ1-2; unclear D gene. There are 13 residues in the CDR3. The germline V gene has CDR1 MNHEY and CDR2 SMNVEV (reference sequence). V gave up 3 bases and J gave up 7 bases, with 12 bases separating them. The CDR3 DNA is TGTGCCAGCAGTTTGGGCCAGATGGGTGGCTACACCTTC. Protein: CASSLGQMGGYTF.

This clonotype has just a few counts. V and J are TRBV20-1 and TRBJ2-4, with TRBD2 matching over 8 bases. This CDR3 spans 16 amino acids. Germline CDR1 is DFQATT and CDR2 is SNEGSKA (reference sequence). V was clipped by 2 bases and J by 5 bases; unmatched bases: 11. For the CDR3, the DNA is TGCAGTGCTAGACCGGGTGGGGTAGCGGGACAAAACATTCAGTACTTC. It codes for CSARPGGVAGQNIQYF.

This clonotype was counted between two and nine times. V is TRBV9 and J is TRBJ1-3; D unclear. The CDR3 totals 14 residues. Germline CDR1 reads SGDLS; CDR2 reads YYNGEE. The V end was cut by 3 bases, the J end by 0 bases, with 7 bases between. The CDR3, as DNA: TGTGCCAGCAGCGGTAAGGACTCTGGAAACACCATATATTTT. Protein product: CASSGKDSGNTIYF.

As regards this clonotype: A much larger clonotype is one base distant, so this may be a read error. The chain combines TRBV10-3 with TRBJ1-5; D is perhaps TRBD1 (5 bases). V was shortened by 3 bases and J by 4 bases, with 10 bases between the two germline ends. Germline V gene lookup returns CDR1 ENHRY and CDR2 SYGVKD. This CDR3 has 14 amino acids. The CDR3, as DNA: TGTGCCATCAGTGACTCGGGACGGAATCAGCCCCAGCATTTT. It is translated as CAISDSGRNQPQHF.

The chain uses TRBV2 and TRBJ2-3; tentatively, D is TRBD1 (5 bases). Deletions cut 6 bases from V and 0 bases from J, with 10 bases between. CDR1 and CDR2 (germline): SNHLY, FYNNEI. The length of the CDR3 is 14 residues. In DNA form, the CDR3 reads TGTGCCAGCAGGGGGCTCCTTAGCACAGATACGCAGTATTTT. Translated: CASRGLLSTDTQYF. The variable domain in full, with the rest retrieved from reference TRBV2 and TRBJ2-3, is EPEVTQTPSHQVTQMGQEVILRCVPISNHLYFYWYRQILGQKVEFLVSFYNNEISEKSEIFDDQFSVERPDGSNFTLKIRSTKLEDSAMYFCASRGLLSTDTQYFGPGTRLTVL.

Here the CDR3 DNA reads TGCGCCAGCAGACCCCGTAGCGGGAGGGCGTTTGGCGAGACCCAGTACTTC. Translating it yields CASRPRSGRAFGETQYF. The chain has TRBV10-2 and TRBJ2-5; 11 bases map to TRBD2. The trim removed 6 bases at V and 5 bases at J, leaving 14 bases unmatched. CDR1 WSHSY and CDR2 SAAADI come from the germline V gene. This CDR3 is 17 amino acids long.

This clonotype was found a few times. The chain links TRBV28 to TRBJ2-3, with 8 bases lining up with TRBD1. Germline CDR1 is MDHEN and CDR2 is SYDVKM. This CDR3 comprises 15 residues. V lost 6 bases to trimming and J lost 5 bases; unmatched junction nucleotides: 10. The CDR3 region has the DNA TGTGCCAGCAGCCCCAACCAGGGGGCGGGAGATACGCAGTATTTT. Translation: CASSPNQGAGDTQYF.

This clonotype is a singleton in its sample. This chain uses TRBV6-1 with TRBJ2-7, with TRBD1 identical over 9 bases. Germline assignment: CDR1 MNHNS and CDR2 SASEGT. The CDR3 has 14 amino acids. With 5 bases clipped from V and 4 bases from J, the junction kept 6 bases outside the gene matches. CDR3 region: CASSPWDREYEQYF. In nucleotides, the CDR3 is TGTGCCAGCAGTCCGTGGGACAGGGAGTACGAGCAGTACTTC.